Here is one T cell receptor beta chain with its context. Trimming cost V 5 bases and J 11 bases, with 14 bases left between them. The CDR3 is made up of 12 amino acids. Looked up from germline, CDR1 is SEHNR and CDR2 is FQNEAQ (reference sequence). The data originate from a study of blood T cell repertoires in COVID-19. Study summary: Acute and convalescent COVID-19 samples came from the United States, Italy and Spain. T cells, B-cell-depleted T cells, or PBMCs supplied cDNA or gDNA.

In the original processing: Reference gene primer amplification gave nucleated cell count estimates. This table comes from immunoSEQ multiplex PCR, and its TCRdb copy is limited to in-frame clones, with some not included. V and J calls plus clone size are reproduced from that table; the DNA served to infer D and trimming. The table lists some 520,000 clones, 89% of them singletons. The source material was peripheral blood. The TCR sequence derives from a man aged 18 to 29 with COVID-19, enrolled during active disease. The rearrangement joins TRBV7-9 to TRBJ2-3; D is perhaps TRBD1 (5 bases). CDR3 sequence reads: CASSQDSIWQYF. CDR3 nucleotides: TGTGCCAGCAGCCAAGACAGTATTTGGCAGTATTTT.